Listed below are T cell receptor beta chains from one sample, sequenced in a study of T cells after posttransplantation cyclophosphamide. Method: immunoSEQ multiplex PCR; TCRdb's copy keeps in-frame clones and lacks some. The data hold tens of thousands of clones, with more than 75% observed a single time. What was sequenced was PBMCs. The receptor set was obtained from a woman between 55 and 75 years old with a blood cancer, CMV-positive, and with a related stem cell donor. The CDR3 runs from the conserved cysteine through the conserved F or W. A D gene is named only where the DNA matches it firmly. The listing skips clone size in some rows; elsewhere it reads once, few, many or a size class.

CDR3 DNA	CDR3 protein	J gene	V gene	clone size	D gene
TGTGCCAGCAGCTTGGGGCTAGCGGGAGTCAATGAGCAGTTCTTC	CASSLGLAGVNEQFF	TRBJ2-1	TRBV5-4	.	TRBD2
TGTGCCAGCGGTGGACAGTCCTTCTATGGCTACACCTTC	CASGGQSFYGYTF	TRBJ1-2	TRBV9	.	.
TGTGCCAGCAGCTCATTTTACGAGCAGTACTTC	CASSSFYEQYF	TRBJ2-7	TRBV7-8	.	.
TGCGCCAGCAGCTTGGCCTCGGTTAACTACGAGCAGTACTTC	CASSLASVNYEQYF	TRBJ2-7	TRBV5-1	.	.
TGTGCCAGTAGCTCCTGGGGGCGAAACACTGAAGCTTTCTTT	CASSSWGRNTEAFF	TRBJ1-1	TRBV19	.	.
TGCGCCAGCAGCTCTGAGCCGGGTCCTCAGCCCCAGCATTTT	CASSSEPGPQPQHF	TRBJ1-5	TRBV5-1	.	.
TGTGCCAGCAGTGTACCCGGGGGGAATGAGCAGTTCTTC	CASSVPGGNEQFF	TRBJ2-1	TRBV2	.	TRBD2
TGTGCCAGCAGTGGGGGCTCTTGGACAGGGCAGAACACCATATATTTT	CASSGGSWTGQNTIYF	TRBJ1-3	TRBV6-1	.	TRBD1
TGTGCCAGTAGCCGTCTTGGACTAGCGGGCTACAATGAGCAGTTCTTC	CASSRLGLAGYNEQFF	TRBJ2-1	TRBV19	once	TRBD2
TGCGCCAGCAGCCAAGACAGGGGGAAGGTTGAAGCTTTCTTT	CASSQDRGKVEAFF	TRBJ1-1	TRBV4-1	.	TRBD1
TGTGCCAGCAGCTTGGGACTAGCGGGAGAGGGTGGGGCCAACGTCCTGACTTTC	CASSLGLAGEGGANVLTF	TRBJ2-6	TRBV5-4	.	TRBD2
TGTGCCAGCAGCACTGGGACACTCTATGGCTACACCTTC	CASSTGTLYGYTF	TRBJ1-2	TRBV7-3	.	.
TGTGCCAGCACACAGGGGGGTGAGCAGTACTTC	CASTQGGEQYF	TRBJ2-7	TRBV2	few	TRBD1
TGTGCCAGCAGCTTAGTGGGGGCTAGCGGCGGTACAGATACGCAGTATTTT	CASSLVGASGGTDTQYF	TRBJ2-3	TRBV7-6	.	.
TGTGCCAGCAGCTCACAGGGGCTGCCCTACGAGCAGTACTTC	CASSSQGLPYEQYF	TRBJ2-7	TRBV5-4	.	TRBD1
TGTGCCTGGAGTCGCCCTGAACAGGGGCGAACTACCGGGGAGCTGTTTTTT	CAWSRPEQGRTTGELFF	TRBJ2-2	TRBV30	.	TRBD1
TGTGCCAGCAGCGTGACAGCCTCCCACAATGAGCAGTTCTTC	CASSVTASHNEQFF	TRBJ2-1	TRBV9	.	.
TGTGCCACCAGCCGAGACCGTACCAGGGGGCACGAGCAGTACTTC	CATSRDRTRGHEQYF	TRBJ2-7	TRBV15	once	TRBD1
TGTGCCAGCAGCCCTCGGACTAGCGGGAATGAGCAGTTCTTC	CASSPRTSGNEQFF	TRBJ2-1	TRBV5-4	.	TRBD2
TGTGCCAGCAGTGGGAGTACAGATACGCAGTATTTT	CASSGSTDTQYF	TRBJ2-3	TRBV2	.	.
TGTGCCAGCAGCGAACAGGGCCCGTCCTCCTACGAGCAGTACTTC	CASSEQGPSSYEQYF	TRBJ2-7	TRBV7-2	.	.
TGTGCCAGCAGCCTACAGGGTTCCGCAGATACGCAGTATTTT	CASSLQGSADTQYF	TRBJ2-3	TRBV25-1	once	.
TGTGCCAGTACAGGGGACACTGAAGCTTTCTTT	CASTGDTEAFF	TRBJ1-1	TRBV10-3	.	TRBD1
TGTGCCAGTAGTATATTTACTAAGGGGTTTGTCCCCTACGAGCAGTACTTC	CASSIFTKGFVPYEQYF	TRBJ2-7	TRBV19	once	.
TGTGCCAGCAGTTACTCGGGGGCATCTTACAATGAGCAGTTCTTC	CASSYSGASYNEQFF	TRBJ2-1	TRBV6-5	.	.
TGTGCCAGCGGTAGGGGCCTGGGGGATACGCAGTATTTT	CASGRGLGDTQYF	TRBJ2-3	TRBV11-3	.	.
TGTGCCAGCAGCTTTGGGTATTTGGGCGATGAGCAGTTCTTC	CASSFGYLGDEQFF	TRBJ2-1	TRBV7-9	.	.
TGTGCCAGCTCACCTACACAGGGGGCCGACGAGCAGTACTTC	CASSPTQGADEQYF	TRBJ2-7	TRBV18	.	TRBD1
TGTGCCAGTTCAAGCGGGCCCGGGGATACGCAGTATTTT	CASSSGPGDTQYF	TRBJ2-3	TRBV19	.	.
TGTGCCAGCAGGTATGGGGGACTTAGCGGGAGTACGGCGAACACCGGGGAGCTGTTTTTT	CASRYGGLSGSTANTGELFF	TRBJ2-2	TRBV5-4	.	TRBD2
TGTGCCAGCAGTTTATCCCTAAGTGGGGGCGGTATGCTATACGAGCAGTACTTC	CASSLSLSGGGMLYEQYF	TRBJ2-7	TRBV27	.	.
TGTGCCAGCAGTAATAGCGGGAGGGCCAGAGGGGATAATGAGCAGTTCTTC	CASSNSGRARGDNEQFF	TRBJ2-1	TRBV7-8	.	TRBD2
TGTGCCAGCAGCCCAGAGGGAGACACTGAAGCTTTCTTT	CASSPEGDTEAFF	TRBJ1-1	TRBV7-2	once	.
TGTGCTAGTGGGATGGGGGACAGGGGGAGCTATGGCTACACCTTC	CASGMGDRGSYGYTF	TRBJ1-2	TRBV12-5	.	TRBD1
TGCGCCAGCAGCCTAGAGGAGGGGAATAGAGAGACCCGGTACTTC	CASSLEEGNRETRYF	TRBJ2-5	TRBV4-1	.	.
TGTGCTAGTGGCCTTGACAGGGGTTATGGCTACACCTTC	CASGLDRGYGYTF	TRBJ1-2	TRBV12-5	.	TRBD1
TGCGCCAGCAGCCAGTGGGCGAGGGAAGATTCACCCCTCCACTTT	CASSQWAREDSPLHF	TRBJ1-6	TRBV4-1	.	.
TGCGCCAGCAGCCAAGACAGGACCTCAGGGGATTATACGCAGTATTTT	CASSQDRTSGDYTQYF	TRBJ2-3	TRBV4-1	.	.
TGTGCCAGCAGCGGGTATACTAGCGGGAGGGCCTACGAGCAGTACTTC	CASSGYTSGRAYEQYF	TRBJ2-7	TRBV28	.	TRBD2
TGTGCCAGCAGGGACAGGGGGCCAGGCTACACCTTC	CASRDRGPGYTF	TRBJ1-2	TRBV2	.	TRBD1
TGTGCCAGCAGCTTAGTGACTAGCGGGAGGATGGCTGAGCAGTTCTTC	CASSLVTSGRMAEQFF	TRBJ2-1	TRBV13	.	TRBD2